Sequencing of this T cell receptor (beta chain) was carried out in a study of cytomegalovirus exposure and HLA in healthy donors. It was with 60 Vbeta and 13 Jbeta primers that the PCR ran. TCRdb keeps only in-frame clones here, not all; method: immunoSEQ multiplex PCR. The sample has roughly 86,000 clones; approximately 70% are singletons. The CDR3 extends over 13 amino acids. The V gene lost 4 bases and the J gene lost 6 bases, with 14 bases spanning the gap. Germline V lookup: CDR1 GTSNPN, CDR2 SVGIG (reference sequence). This clone turned up a few times. This TCR derives from a man in his 60s in good health and CMV-seronegative. The material sequenced was PBMCs. The V gene is TRBV30, the J gene TRBJ2-3; the D is unclear. The CDR3 DNA is TGTGCCTGGAACCCTGGCCAAGTGGATACGCAGTATTTT. Protein product: CAWNPGQVDTQYF. The full variable domain, rest sourced from reference TRBV30 and TRBJ2-3, is SQTIHQWPATLVQPVGSPLSLECTVEGTSNPNLYWYRQAAGRGLQLLFYSVGIGQISSEVPQNLSASRPQDRQFILSSKKLLLSDSGFYLCAWNPGQVDTQYFGPGTRLTVL.